This is a list of T cell receptor beta chains from one sample in a study of T cells in Graves' hyperthyroidism and ophthalmopathy. One entry per CDR3 protein, called by TCRdb with MiXCR from the multiplex PCR reads. Of roughly 510,000 distinct CDR3 sequences detected, roughly 20% appear once; the ten largest clones hold around a quarter. Sequenced: blood. These receptors came from a man between 18 and 35 years old with Graves' hyperthyroidism. Each CDR3 is given with its conserved first and last residue. A D gene is named only where the DNA matches it firmly. Not every row has a clone size; where given, it reads once, few, many or a size class.

J gene: TRBJ1-2; clone size: many; V gene: TRBV9; D gene: .; CDR3 length: 13; CDR3 DNA: TGTGCCAGCAGCCTGGACCTGCGCTATGGCTACACCTTC; CDR3 protein: CASSLDLRYGYTF
J gene: TRBJ2-7; clone size: .; V gene: TRBV28; D gene: .; CDR3 length: 14; CDR3 DNA: TGTGCCAGCCTAGGTCAGGTCGGGGGCCACGAGCAGTACTTC; CDR3 protein: CASLGQVGGHEQYF
J gene: TRBJ2-2; clone size: few; V gene: TRBV20-1; D gene: .; CDR3 length: 15; CDR3 DNA: TGCAGTGCTAGAAGAGTTGCAGGGCCGACCGGGGAGCTGTTTTTT; CDR3 protein: CSARRVAGPTGELFF
J gene: TRBJ1-2; clone size: .; V gene: TRBV27; D gene: .; CDR3 length: 15; CDR3 DNA: TGTGCCAGCAGTTTAGGGTGGGGGTCGGTGGATGGCTACACCTTC; CDR3 protein: CASSLGWGSVDGYTF
J gene: TRBJ2-7; clone size: many; V gene: TRBV6-5; D gene: TRBD1; CDR3 length: 15; CDR3 DNA: TGTGCCAGCAGTTACTCCCGGGACAGGGCCCACGAGCAGTACTTC; CDR3 protein: CASSYSRDRAHEQYF
J gene: TRBJ1-1; clone size: many; V gene: TRBV5-1; D gene: .; CDR3 length: 14; CDR3 DNA: TGCGCCAGCAGCTTGGACTTCCGGAGTACTGAAGCTTTCTTT; CDR3 protein: CASSLDFRSTEAFF
J gene: TRBJ2-7; clone size: few; V gene: TRBV12-3/TRBV12-4; D gene: .; CDR3 length: 16; CDR3 DNA: TGTGCCAGCAGTTCCGCGGACAGCCCTGGAGGCTACGAGCAGTACTTC; CDR3 protein: CASSSADSPGGYEQYF
J gene: TRBJ1-5; clone size: many; V gene: TRBV12-3/TRBV12-4; D gene: TRBD1; CDR3 length: 14; CDR3 DNA: TGTGCCAGCAGTTTCGACAGGGTCAATCAGCCCCAGCATTTT; CDR3 protein: CASSFDRVNQPQHF
J gene: TRBJ1-5; clone size: many; V gene: TRBV2; D gene: .; CDR3 length: 15; CDR3 DNA: TGTGCCAGCAGTGAAGCGGGGTTGATCACTCAGCCCCAGCATTTT; CDR3 protein: CASSEAGLITQPQHF
J gene: TRBJ2-2; clone size: few; V gene: TRBV19; D gene: TRBD2; CDR3 length: 16; CDR3 DNA: TGTGCCAGTAGTTCGACTAGCGGGGGACCCACCGGGGAGCTGTTTTTT; CDR3 protein: CASSSTSGGPTGELFF
J gene: TRBJ1-1; clone size: many; V gene: TRBV27; D gene: .; CDR3 length: 16; CDR3 DNA: TGTGCCAGCAGTCTCATGGTTACAGGGATGAACACTGAAGCTTTCTTT; CDR3 protein: CASSLMVTGMNTEAFF
J gene: TRBJ1-2; clone size: once; V gene: TRBV7-9; D gene: TRBD1; CDR3 length: 15; CDR3 DNA: TGTGCCAGCAGCTTAGGGACAGGGGCTAACTATGGCGACACCTTC; CDR3 protein: CASSLGTGANYGDTF
J gene: TRBJ2-7; clone size: .; V gene: TRBV5-1; D gene: .; CDR3 length: 15; CDR3 DNA: TGCGCCAGCAGCTTGGTTGGTCAGGGTAAGGGGGAGCAGTACTTC; CDR3 protein: CASSLVGQGKGEQYF
J gene: TRBJ2-2; clone size: few; V gene: TRBV28; D gene: .; CDR3 length: 14; CDR3 DNA: TGTGCCAGCAGTTTTACAGATCTAAACGGGGAGCTGTTTTTT; CDR3 protein: CASSFTDLNGELFF
J gene: TRBJ2-7; clone size: .; V gene: TRBV30; D gene: .; CDR3 length: 16; CDR3 DNA: TGTGCCTGGAGTGCCTCCGGGACAGGCCCTAGCGGCGAGCAGTACTTC; CDR3 protein: CAWSASGTGPSGEQYF
J gene: TRBJ2-2; clone size: many; V gene: TRBV7-8; D gene: .; CDR3 length: 15; CDR3 DNA: TGTGCCAGCAGCGCGCGCCCCCAGAACACCGGGGAGCTGTTTTTT; CDR3 protein: CASSARPQNTGELFF
J gene: TRBJ2-7; clone size: .; V gene: TRBV12-3/TRBV12-4; D gene: .; CDR3 length: 13; CDR3 DNA: TGTGCCAGCAGTCCCACCGCCCCCTCCGAGCAGTACTTC; CDR3 protein: CASSPTAPSEQYF
J gene: TRBJ1-3; clone size: many; V gene: TRBV6-1; D gene: .; CDR3 length: 18; CDR3 DNA: TGTGCCAGCAGCGAGTTTGCTTGGCAGGCGATCTCTGGAAACACCATATATTTT; CDR3 protein: CASSEFAWQAISGNTIYF
J gene: TRBJ2-2; clone size: many; V gene: TRBV19; D gene: .; CDR3 length: 14; CDR3 DNA: TGTGCCAGCCGAGCAGGCCCGAACACCGGGGAGCTGTTTTTT; CDR3 protein: CASRAGPNTGELFF
J gene: TRBJ2-7; clone size: .; V gene: TRBV11-2; D gene: .; CDR3 length: 13; CDR3 DNA: TGTGCCAGCAGCTTATTAAAGGGGCACGAGCAGTACTTC; CDR3 protein: CASSLLKGHEQYF
J gene: TRBJ2-7; clone size: many; V gene: TRBV11-2; D gene: TRBD2; CDR3 length: 15; CDR3 DNA: TGTGCCAGCACGGGGCAGGAAGGGCTAGCGGGTCCGCAGTACTTC; CDR3 protein: CASTGQEGLAGPQYF
J gene: TRBJ1-1; clone size: .; V gene: TRBV29-1; D gene: TRBD1; CDR3 length: 17; CDR3 DNA: TGCAGCGTTGAAGATCATCGGGGGACAGGCCGTAACACTGAAGCTTTCTTT; CDR3 protein: CSVEDHRGTGRNTEAFF
J gene: TRBJ2-7; clone size: few; V gene: TRBV6-5; D gene: .; CDR3 length: 15; CDR3 DNA: TGTGCCAGCAGTTACTCTTCGGGCGTCGCCTACGAGCAGTACTTC; CDR3 protein: CASSYSSGVAYEQYF
J gene: TRBJ2-7; clone size: few; V gene: TRBV20-1; D gene: .; CDR3 length: 17; CDR3 DNA: TGCAGTGCTGCGGGGACACTCGGAGTAGCGGTCTCCTACGAGCAGTACTTC; CDR3 protein: CSAAGTLGVAVSYEQYF
J gene: TRBJ2-7; clone size: many; V gene: TRBV5-1; D gene: TRBD1; CDR3 length: 15; CDR3 DNA: TGCGCCAGCAGCTACCAGACAGGGGTCCTCGACGAGCAGTACTTC; CDR3 protein: CASSYQTGVLDEQYF
J gene: TRBJ2-7; clone size: many; V gene: TRBV28; D gene: .; CDR3 length: 13; CDR3 DNA: TGTGCCAGCAGTTTAACCACAGCCTACGAGCAGTACTTC; CDR3 protein: CASSLTTAYEQYF
J gene: TRBJ1-5; clone size: .; V gene: TRBV19; D gene: .; CDR3 length: 14; CDR3 DNA: TGTGCCAGTAATCGCAGGGCAAGCAATCAGCCCCAGCATTTT; CDR3 protein: CASNRRASNQPQHF
J gene: TRBJ1-2; clone size: many; V gene: TRBV10-3; D gene: TRBD1; CDR3 length: 14; CDR3 DNA: TGTGCCATCAGTGAGTCTCGACAGGGTCCTGGCTACACCTTC; CDR3 protein: CAISESRQGPGYTF
J gene: TRBJ1-1; clone size: .; V gene: TRBV5-1; D gene: .; CDR3 length: 14; CDR3 DNA: TGCGCCAGCAGCTTACGCGACCGAGGAGTACGTGCTTTCTTT; CDR3 protein: CASSLRDRGVRAFF
J gene: TRBJ2-5; clone size: .; V gene: TRBV6-1; D gene: TRBD2; CDR3 length: 17; CDR3 DNA: TGTGCCAGCAGTGTAGGTTTACTAGCGGGGGTACAAGAGACCCAGTACTTC; CDR3 protein: CASSVGLLAGVQETQYF
J gene: TRBJ1-1; clone size: .; V gene: TRBV12-3/TRBV12-4; D gene: .; CDR3 length: 13; CDR3 DNA: TGTGCCAGCAGTTTTGGGGGGGGAGTTGAAGCTTTCTTT; CDR3 protein: CASSFGGGVEAFF
J gene: TRBJ1-1; clone size: .; V gene: TRBV6-5; D gene: .; CDR3 length: 15; CDR3 DNA: TGTGCCAGCAGTTACCCGGCAGGGTCGATCACTGAAGCTTTCTTT; CDR3 protein: CASSYPAGSITEAFF
J gene: TRBJ1-2; clone size: many; V gene: TRBV7-2; D gene: .; CDR3 length: 13; CDR3 DNA: TGTGCCAGCAGCCTACCCGCCTGGGATGGCTACACCTTC; CDR3 protein: CASSLPAWDGYTF
J gene: TRBJ1-1; clone size: many; V gene: TRBV28; D gene: .; CDR3 length: 13; CDR3 DNA: TGTGCCAGCAGTCGTATAGATAACACTGAAGCTTTCTTT; CDR3 protein: CASSRIDNTEAFF
J gene: TRBJ1-2; clone size: .; V gene: TRBV6-5; D gene: .; CDR3 length: 15; CDR3 DNA: TGTGCCAGCAGTTACGGTGGCGGCAGCATGTATGGCTACACCTTC; CDR3 protein: CASSYGGGSMYGYTF
J gene: TRBJ1-5; clone size: .; V gene: TRBV6-4; D gene: .; CDR3 length: 13; CDR3 DNA: TGTGCCAGCAGTCGAGCCTCCGGTCAGCCCCAGCATTTT; CDR3 protein: CASSRASGQPQHF
J gene: TRBJ2-5; clone size: .; V gene: TRBV18; D gene: .; CDR3 length: 14; CDR3 DNA: TGTGCCAGCTCACCACCGGGTGTGAGGGAGACCCAGTACTTC; CDR3 protein: CASSPPGVRETQYF
J gene: TRBJ2-7; clone size: many; V gene: TRBV24-1; D gene: .; CDR3 length: 15; CDR3 DNA: TGTGCCACCAGTGATCCAACAGGTAACACCTACGAGCAGTACTTC; CDR3 protein: CATSDPTGNTYEQYF
J gene: TRBJ2-7; clone size: .; V gene: TRBV6-5; D gene: .; CDR3 length: 14; CDR3 DNA: TGTGCCAGCAGTTACTCCGGTGGGGCTCTCGAGCAGTACTTC; CDR3 protein: CASSYSGGALEQYF
J gene: TRBJ2-2; clone size: .; V gene: TRBV5-5; D gene: .; CDR3 length: 14; CDR3 DNA: TGTGCCAGCAGCTTACAGGGATCTTTCGGGGAGCTGTTTTTT; CDR3 protein: CASSLQGSFGELFF
J gene: TRBJ1-2; clone size: many; V gene: TRBV12-5; D gene: TRBD1; CDR3 length: 15; CDR3 DNA: TGTGCTAGTGGTTTGCTCACAGGGGGGAACTATGGCTACACCTTC; CDR3 protein: CASGLLTGGNYGYTF
J gene: TRBJ2-2; clone size: few; V gene: TRBV5-6; D gene: .; CDR3 length: 12; CDR3 DNA: TGTGCCAGCAGCGACCACACCGGGGAGCTGTTTTTT; CDR3 protein: CASSDHTGELFF
J gene: TRBJ1-1; clone size: many; V gene: TRBV19; D gene: TRBD1; CDR3 length: 13; CDR3 DNA: TGTGCCAGTAGTACAGGGGGCGATCTCCAAGCTTTCTTT; CDR3 protein: CASSTGGDLQAFF
J gene: TRBJ1-2; clone size: many; V gene: TRBV24-1; D gene: TRBD1; CDR3 length: 17; CDR3 DNA: TGTGCCACCAGTGATTCCGGACAGGGGGCTGGTAACTATGGCTACACCTTC; CDR3 protein: CATSDSGQGAGNYGYTF
J gene: TRBJ1-1; clone size: many; V gene: TRBV12-3/TRBV12-4; D gene: .; CDR3 length: 14; CDR3 DNA: TGTGCCAGCAGTCCAGTGTCGGGGGTCACTGAAGCTTTCTTT; CDR3 protein: CASSPVSGVTEAFF